This T cell receptor beta chain was sequenced in a study of tumor-infiltrating lymphocytes in primary liver carcinoma. This clonotype is a singleton in its sample. Total RNA (around 0.45 ug) served as template for TCR beta cDNA synthesis primed by a constant-region primer. ARM-PCR was slightly modified, and three nested multiplex PCR rounds with it gave rise to the TCR beta libraries. Investigators reported that the first two PCR rounds, at around 9 cycles each, used TRBV1-TRBV30 forward primers with a C-beta reverse primer. Each CDR3 protein gets one entry after TCRdb re-called the multiplex PCR reads with MiXCR. The table records some 21,000 distinct CDR3 sequences, roughly 85% of them present only once. Taking roughly 20-32 mg of unsorted bulk tissue, the authors co-extracted RNA and DNA. CDR1 is SGHAT and CDR2 is FQNNGV in the germline V gene. The CDR3 spans 16 residues.

Sequencing used liver tumor tissue from sampling region 1. Subset denoted: tumor region T1, superior pole. This TCR was sampled from a woman in her twenties or thirties with primary liver carcinoma and hepatitis B virus infection. The chain joins TRBV11-2 to TRBJ2-1; 11 bases agree with TRBD2. The CDR3 DNA reads as TGTGTCAGTAGCACCTCTCTAGCGGGAGGATACGATGAGCAGTTCTTC. Its protein product is CVSSTSLAGGYDEQFF.